Listed below are T cell receptor beta chains from one sample, sequenced in a study of cytomegalovirus exposure and HLA in healthy donors. Clones were read by immunoSEQ multiplex PCR, and TCRdb kept only the in-frame ones, dropping some. Here the sample spans around 140,000 clones, 76% being singletons. Sequences were obtained from PBMCs. The receptors here all came from a middle-aged man in good health and CMV-seronegative. CDR3s include the opening cysteine and the closing phenylalanine or tryptophan. The D gene is left open where the match is weak. Where a row states a size, it is once, few, many or the class of an expanded clone; other rows omit it.

v_call	j_call	d_call	clone_size	cdr3_nt	cdr3_aa
TRBV6-1	TRBJ1-3	-	-	TGTGCCAGCAGTGAAGAGACAGAGCCTTCTGGAAACACCATATATTTT	CASSEETEPSGNTIYF
TRBV18	TRBJ2-7	TRBD2	-	TGTGCCAGCTCACCACCCGCTAGCGGGATTGTCGAGCAGTACTTC	CASSPPASGIVEQYF
TRBV7-9	TRBJ1-4	-	-	TGTGCCAGCAGCTTAGATTATGGGCAGGGAGGTAATGAAAAACTGTTTTTT	CASSLDYGQGGNEKLFF
TRBV7-9	TRBJ1-2	-	-	TGTGCCAGCAGCCTCACAGGGACTAACTATGGCTACACCTTC	CASSLTGTNYGYTF
TRBV6-6	TRBJ1-2	-	-	TGTGCCAGCACTCTTTGGGGGGATAACTATGGCTACACCTTC	CASTLWGDNYGYTF
TRBV6-1	TRBJ1-2	-	-	TGTGCCAGCAGTGAAATTGGCAGGGTACTTGGCTACACCTTC	CASSEIGRVLGYTF
TRBV6-1	TRBJ1-1	-	-	TGTGCCAGCAGTGAGCAGGGGCAAATCGCTGAAGCTTTCTTT	CASSEQGQIAEAFF
TRBV28	TRBJ1-1	TRBD1	-	TGTGCCAGCAGCCCCGGGGACAGGGATGGGACTTTCTTT	CASSPGDRDGTFF
TRBV6-6	TRBJ1-6	TRBD1	once	TGTGCCAGCAGTTACGGGACAGGGATTAATTCACCCCTCCACTTT	CASSYGTGINSPLHF
TRBV5-8	TRBJ2-5	-	once	TGTGCCAGCAGCTCCCCAGGGGAGAAAAGGCCAGAGACCCAGTACTTC	CASSSPGEKRPETQYF
TRBV5-5	TRBJ2-7	-	-	TGCGCCAGCAGCCAATCGGAGGTAGCAACCTACGAGCAGTACTTC	CASSQSEVATYEQYF
TRBV2	TRBJ2-3	-	-	TGTGCCAGCAGTGATCCCCCGGGGTGGGGCACAGATACGCAGTATTTT	CASSDPPGWGTDTQYF
TRBV6-5	TRBJ2-3	TRBD1	-	TGTGCCAGCAGTTTTGCACAGGGGGCAACAGATACGCAGTATTTT	CASSFAQGATDTQYF
TRBV6-1	TRBJ2-7	-	-	TGTGCCAGCACTAACGTCTACGAGCAGTACTTC	CASTNVYEQYF
TRBV10-3	TRBJ1-3	TRBD1	-	TGTGCCATCAGTGAGTCGTGGCCCTCGGGGCGACAGGGTTTAAACACCATATATTTT	CAISESWPSGRQGLNTIYF
TRBV11-2	TRBJ2-5	-	few	TGTGCCAGCAGTGATGGGTCCAGCGTAGAGACCCAGTACTTC	CASSDGSSVETQYF
TRBV6-4	TRBJ1-6	TRBD1	-	TGTGCCAGCAGCGAGGGACAGGTCAACTCACCCCTCCACTTT	CASSEGQVNSPLHF
TRBV15	TRBJ2-5	-	-	TGTGCCACCAGCAGAGGGGAGGGGGGCCAAGAGACCCAGTACTTC	CATSRGEGGQETQYF
TRBV7-9	TRBJ1-5	TRBD1	-	TGTGCCAGCAGCTTAGGGACAGGGGGCGGTCAGCCCCAGCATTTT	CASSLGTGGGQPQHF
TRBV27	TRBJ2-3	TRBD2	-	TGTGCCAGCAGTTGGATTGGGACTAGCGGGATAGATACGCAGTATTTT	CASSWIGTSGIDTQYF
TRBV18	TRBJ2-3	-	-	TGTGCCAGCTCACCACAGCGGAGTTCAGATACGCAGTATTTT	CASSPQRSSDTQYF
TRBV11-2	TRBJ2-7	TRBD1	-	TGTGCCAGCAGCTTCAACTACGGGACAGGGGCCTACGAGCAGTACTTC	CASSFNYGTGAYEQYF
TRBV7-3	TRBJ1-1	TRBD1	-	TGTGCCAGCAGCCCCCGACAGGGAGGTTCAACCCAAGCTTTCTTT	CASSPRQGGSTQAFF
TRBV11-1	TRBJ1-2	TRBD1	-	TGTGCCAGCAGCCAGTTCGACCGGACAGGGATTGGCTACACCTTC	CASSQFDRTGIGYTF
TRBV5-4	TRBJ1-3	-	once	TGTGCCAGCAGCTTGCAGGGCGTAGGAAACACCATATATTTT	CASSLQGVGNTIYF
TRBV4-1	TRBJ2-7	TRBD1	-	TGCGCCAGCAGCCAAGTCGTCAGGGGGTCCTACGAGCAGTACTTC	CASSQVVRGSYEQYF
TRBV5-5	TRBJ1-3	-	-	TGTGCCAGCAGCTTGGGGCCGACGGGACTCTCTGGAAACACCATATATTTT	CASSLGPTGLSGNTIYF
TRBV27	TRBJ2-5	TRBD2	-	TGTGCCAGCAGTCCACGGCTAGCGGGGGTCCCCGTCCATGAAGAGACCCAGTACTTC	CASSPRLAGVPVHEETQYF
TRBV9	TRBJ1-3	-	-	TGTGCCAGCAGCGTAGTAGCGGAAGGGTGGCTCTCTGGAAACACCATATATTTT	CASSVVAEGWLSGNTIYF
TRBV19	TRBJ1-2	-	-	TGTGCCAGTACCTACAGTGCGAACTATGGCTACACCTTC	CASTYSANYGYTF
TRBV29-1	TRBJ2-7	TRBD1	-	TGCAGCGTTGTTGTAGGACAGGGTTCCTACGAGCAGTACTTC	CSVVVGQGSYEQYF
TRBV28	TRBJ2-7	TRBD2	-	TGTGCCAGCAGTTCCTATTGGGGTAGCGGGAGTGCCTACGAGCAGTACTTC	CASSSYWGSGSAYEQYF
TRBV7-9	TRBJ2-2	-	-	TGTGCCAGCAGCTCCAGTATTGACAGGGAGGCCGGGGAGCTGTTTTTT	CASSSSIDREAGELFF
TRBV7-9	TRBJ2-7	TRBD1	-	TGTTCCAGCAGCTTAGTCAGGGACAGGTCGCGCAGGAACGAGCAGTACTTC	CSSSLVRDRSRRNEQYF
TRBV27	TRBJ2-1	-	-	TGTGCCAGCAGTTTAACTAGCCCCAATGAGCAGTTCTTC	CASSLTSPNEQFF
TRBV28	TRBJ2-3	TRBD2	-	TGTGCCAGCAGCCACGGGACTAGCGGGGGGAACACAGATACGCAGTATTTT	CASSHGTSGGNTDTQYF
TRBV5-4	TRBJ2-1	TRBD1	-	TGTGCCAGCAGCTTGGTCCCGGGACAGGGAAGTATGCATGAGCAGTTCTTC	CASSLVPGQGSMHEQFF
TRBV6-6	TRBJ2-2	-	-	TGTGCCAGCAGTTACGGGCAGGGTCACGGGGAGCTGTTTTTT	CASSYGQGHGELFF
TRBV6-5	TRBJ2-1	-	-	TGTGCCAGCAGTTATCTACAGGGTGCGACCAATGAGCAGTTCTTC	CASSYLQGATNEQFF
TRBV7-3	TRBJ2-5	TRBD2	-	TGTGCCAGCAGCTTAACGGGCGGGGGGGCGGAGACCCAGTACTTC	CASSLTGGGAETQYF
TRBV2	TRBJ2-6	TRBD2	-	TGTGCCAGCAGGTGGCGGGGGGAGGGAATCTCTGGGGCCAACGTCCTGACTTTC	CASRWRGEGISGANVLTF
TRBV19	TRBJ2-6	-	few	TGTGCCAGTAGTATAGGGACTTGGGCAGGTGGGGCCAACGTCCTGACTTTC	CASSIGTWAGGANVLTF
TRBV4-1	TRBJ1-1	-	-	TGCGCCAGCAGCCAAGATCGCGTACGGCGGACTGAAGCTTTCTTT	CASSQDRVRRTEAFF
TRBV19	TRBJ2-5	-	-	TGTGCCAGTAGTATAGATCCCACTAGCCCCTCATCGGAGACCCAGTACTTC	CASSIDPTSPSSETQYF
TRBV6-1	TRBJ2-2	-	-	TGTGCCAGCATCTTTGCGGGTTACACCGGGGAGCTGTTTTTT	CASIFAGYTGELFF
TRBV18	TRBJ2-5	-	-	TGTGCCAGCTCACCACCGTTCAGCCAAGAGACCCAGTACTTC	CASSPPFSQETQYF
TRBV6-5	TRBJ1-2	TRBD1	once	TGTGCCATCGCTGACAGGGGAGAGAATAACTATGGCTACACCTTC	CAIADRGENNYGYTF
TRBV9	TRBJ1-3	-	-	TGTGCCAGCAGCGTAGGGTCGTCAGGGTCTGGAAACACCATATATTTT	CASSVGSSGSGNTIYF
TRBV5-1	TRBJ2-7	TRBD2	-	TGCGCCAGCAGCTTGGGGACTAGTTCCTACGAGCAGTACTTC	CASSLGTSSYEQYF
TRBV10-3	TRBJ2-2	-	-	TGTGCCATCAGTGAGCGAGAAAACACCGGGGAGCTGTTTTTT	CAISERENTGELFF
TRBV7-9	TRBJ1-4	-	-	TGTGCCAGCAGCACCGGGACACGGGAAAAACTGTTTTTT	CASSTGTREKLFF
TRBV12-5	TRBJ2-3	-	-	TGTGCTAGTGGTTTGGTATCTAGCACAGATACGCAGTATTTT	CASGLVSSTDTQYF
TRBV10-2	TRBJ2-3	TRBD2	-	TGCGCCAGCAGTGCCCTAGCGGGAGCCCTCACAGATACGCAGTATTTT	CASSALAGALTDTQYF